This T cell receptor (beta chain) derives from a study of identical twins. TCRdb analysed the 5' RACE reads with MiXCR anew, one entry per CDR3 protein. The sample shows approximately 590,000 distinct CDR3 sequences, more than 9% of them seen only once. The count of this clonotype is one. CDR3 size: 15 residues. The ends were cut back, 1 base at V and 4 bases at J, with 11 bases in the middle. Germline loops: CDR1 SEHNR, CDR2 FQNEAQ (reference sequence). These data are also associated with another study on yellow fever vaccine responses in identical twins.

The chain links TRBV7-9 to TRBJ2-1, with no clear D. This clonotype originated in a woman under 30 in good health. The source material was PBMCs. The DNA for the CDR3 is TGTGCCAGCAGCTTAGAACTTCAGGCTTACAATGAGCAGTTCTTC. Its protein is CASSLELQAYNEQFF.